This T cell receptor beta chain comes out of a study of blood T cell repertoires in COVID-19. Study summary: COVID-19 samples from acute and convalescent phases originated in the United States, Italy and Spain.

Clones were sequenced by immunoSEQ multiplex PCR, and TCRdb holds only the in-frame ones, with some missing. Here the sample spans some 220,000 clones, around 84% being singletons. This TCR was sampled from a man aged 50 or older with active or convalescent COVID-19. The sample consisted of peripheral blood.

As DNA, the CDR3 is TGTGCCAGCAGCTTAGTTATGACTAGCGGGAGTGGTAATGAGCAGTTCTTC. Translated, it gives CASSLVMTSGSGNEQFF. The chain combines TRBV7-9 with TRBJ2-1; TRBD2 agrees at 12 bases. The CDR3 consists of 17 residues. Germline-derived CDR1 and CDR2 are SEHNR and FQNEAQ (reference sequence). V lost 1 base and J lost 7; bases outside the gene matches: 8.